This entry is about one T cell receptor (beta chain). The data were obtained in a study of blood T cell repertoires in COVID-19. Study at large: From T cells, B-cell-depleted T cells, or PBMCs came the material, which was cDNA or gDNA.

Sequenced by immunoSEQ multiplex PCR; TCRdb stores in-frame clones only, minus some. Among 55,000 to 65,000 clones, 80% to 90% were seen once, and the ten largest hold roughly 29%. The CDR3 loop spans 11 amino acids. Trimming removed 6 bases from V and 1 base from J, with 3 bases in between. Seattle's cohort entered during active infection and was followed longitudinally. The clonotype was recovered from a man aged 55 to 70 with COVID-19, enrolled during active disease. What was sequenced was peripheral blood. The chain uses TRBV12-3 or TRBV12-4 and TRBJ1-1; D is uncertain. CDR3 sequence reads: CASSWNTEAFF. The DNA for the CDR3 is TGTGCCAGCAGCTGGAACACTGAAGCTTTCTTT.